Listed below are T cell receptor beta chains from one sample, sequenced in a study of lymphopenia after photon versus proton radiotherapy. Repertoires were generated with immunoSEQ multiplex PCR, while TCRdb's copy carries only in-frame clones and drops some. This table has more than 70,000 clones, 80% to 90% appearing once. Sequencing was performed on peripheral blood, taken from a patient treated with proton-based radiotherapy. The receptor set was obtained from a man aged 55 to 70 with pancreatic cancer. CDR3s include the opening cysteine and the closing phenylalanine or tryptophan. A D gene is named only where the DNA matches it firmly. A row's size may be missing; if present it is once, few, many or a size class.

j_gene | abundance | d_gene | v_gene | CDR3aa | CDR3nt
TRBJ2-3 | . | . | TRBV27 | CASSREGLRSTDTQYF | TGTGCCAGCAGTCGAGAGGGACTGCGGTCCACAGATACGCAGTATTTT
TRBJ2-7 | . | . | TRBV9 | CASSGNQGITYEQYF | TGTGCCAGCAGCGGAAATCAGGGAATCACCTACGAGCAGTACTTC
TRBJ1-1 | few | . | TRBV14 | CASSVGGNTEAFF | TGTGCCAGCAGCGTCGGGGGGAACACTGAAGCTTTCTTT
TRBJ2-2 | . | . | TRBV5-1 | CASSLRNTGELFF | TGCGCCAGCAGCTTGAGGAACACCGGGGAGCTGTTTTTT
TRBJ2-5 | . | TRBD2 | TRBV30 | CAWGTSAHRGETQYF | TGTGCCTGGGGGACTAGCGCTCACCGGGGGGAGACCCAGTACTTC
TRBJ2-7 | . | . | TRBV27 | CASSIVWSSYEQYF | TGTGCCAGCAGTATCGTCTGGAGCTCCTACGAGCAGTACTTC
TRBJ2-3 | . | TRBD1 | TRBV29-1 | CSALGGQHTDTQYF | TGCAGCGCCCTAGGGGGACAGCACACAGATACGCAGTATTTT
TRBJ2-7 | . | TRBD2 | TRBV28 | CASSLWAGAVGEQYF | TGTGCCAGCAGTTTGTGGGCGGGAGCCGTAGGCGAGCAGTACTTC
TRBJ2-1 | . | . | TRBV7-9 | CASSPPRGVGNEQFF | TGTGCCAGCAGTCCGCCTCGTGGAGTCGGCAATGAGCAGTTCTTC
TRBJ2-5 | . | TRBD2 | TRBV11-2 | CASSLVALAGDQYF | TGTGCCAGCAGCTTAGTGGCCCTAGCGGGGGACCAGTACTTC
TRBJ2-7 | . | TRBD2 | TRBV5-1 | CASSHQGGRGDEQYF | TGCGCCAGCAGCCACCAGGGCGGGAGGGGAGACGAGCAGTACTTC
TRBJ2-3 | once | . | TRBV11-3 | CASSLVRADTQYF | TGTGCCAGCAGCTTAGTGAGGGCAGATACGCAGTATTTT
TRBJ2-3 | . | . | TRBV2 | CASSVSDGSTDTQYF | TGTGCCAGCAGTGTCTCGGACGGTAGCACAGATACGCAGTATTTT
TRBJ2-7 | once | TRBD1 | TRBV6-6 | CASSRGQGPNYEQYF | TGTGCCAGCAGTCGCGGACAGGGACCTAACTACGAGCAGTACTTC
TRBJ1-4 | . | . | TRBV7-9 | CASSLMQTTNEKLFF | TGTGCCAGCAGCTTAATGCAGACAACTAATGAAAAACTGTTTTTT
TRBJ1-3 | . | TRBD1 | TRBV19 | CASRDRATGRSGNTIYF | TGTGCCAGTAGAGATCGCGCGACAGGGAGGTCTGGAAACACCATATATTTT
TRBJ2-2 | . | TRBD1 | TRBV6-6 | CASSYTGTGTTGELFF | TGTGCCAGCAGTTATACCGGGACAGGGACGACCGGGGAGCTGTTTTTT
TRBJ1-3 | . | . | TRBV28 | CASSSTETTSGNTIYF | TGTGCCAGCAGTTCGACAGAAACCACCTCTGGAAACACCATATATTTT
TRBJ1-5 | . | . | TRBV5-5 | CASSLAEDQPQHF | TGTGCCAGCAGCTTGGCCGAAGATCAGCCCCAGCATTTT
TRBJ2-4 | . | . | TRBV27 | CASSLVGYGTKAKNIQYF | TGTGCCAGCAGTTTAGTCGGATATGGGACAAAGGCCAAAAACATTCAGTACTTC
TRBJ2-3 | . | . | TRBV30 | CAWSPGDNILTDTQYF | TGTGCCTGGAGTCCGGGAGATAATATTCTCACAGATACGCAGTATTTT
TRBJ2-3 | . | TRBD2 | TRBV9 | CASSVVAGGPGDTQYF | TGTGCCAGCAGCGTAGTGGCGGGAGGGCCTGGAGATACGCAGTATTTT
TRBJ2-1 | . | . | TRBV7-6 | CASSLALGALSRNEQFF | TGTGCCAGCAGCTTAGCGCTCGGGGCCCTGAGTAGGAATGAGCAGTTCTTC
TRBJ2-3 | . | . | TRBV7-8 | CASSLERSTDTQYF | TGTGCCAGCAGCTTAGAGCGGTCCACAGATACGCAGTATTTT
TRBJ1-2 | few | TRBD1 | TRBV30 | CAWGASDRARYTF | TGTGCCTGGGGTGCGTCCGACAGGGCCCGCTACACCTTC